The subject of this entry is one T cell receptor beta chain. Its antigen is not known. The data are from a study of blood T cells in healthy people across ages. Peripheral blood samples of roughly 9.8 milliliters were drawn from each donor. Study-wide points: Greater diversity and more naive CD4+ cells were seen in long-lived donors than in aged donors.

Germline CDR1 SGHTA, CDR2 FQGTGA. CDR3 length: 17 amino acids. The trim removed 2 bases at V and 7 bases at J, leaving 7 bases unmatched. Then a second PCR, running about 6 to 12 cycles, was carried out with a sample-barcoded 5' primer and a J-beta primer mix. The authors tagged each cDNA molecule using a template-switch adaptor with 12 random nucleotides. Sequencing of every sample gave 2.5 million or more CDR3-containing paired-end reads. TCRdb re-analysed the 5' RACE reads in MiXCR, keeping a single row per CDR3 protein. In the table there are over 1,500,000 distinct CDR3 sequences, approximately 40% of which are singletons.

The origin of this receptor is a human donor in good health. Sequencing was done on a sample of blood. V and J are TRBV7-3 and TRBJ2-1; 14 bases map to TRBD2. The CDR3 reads CASSLGLAGGVTNEQFF. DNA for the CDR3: TGTGCCAGCAGCTTAGGACTAGCGGGGGGCGTGACTAATGAGCAGTTCTTC.